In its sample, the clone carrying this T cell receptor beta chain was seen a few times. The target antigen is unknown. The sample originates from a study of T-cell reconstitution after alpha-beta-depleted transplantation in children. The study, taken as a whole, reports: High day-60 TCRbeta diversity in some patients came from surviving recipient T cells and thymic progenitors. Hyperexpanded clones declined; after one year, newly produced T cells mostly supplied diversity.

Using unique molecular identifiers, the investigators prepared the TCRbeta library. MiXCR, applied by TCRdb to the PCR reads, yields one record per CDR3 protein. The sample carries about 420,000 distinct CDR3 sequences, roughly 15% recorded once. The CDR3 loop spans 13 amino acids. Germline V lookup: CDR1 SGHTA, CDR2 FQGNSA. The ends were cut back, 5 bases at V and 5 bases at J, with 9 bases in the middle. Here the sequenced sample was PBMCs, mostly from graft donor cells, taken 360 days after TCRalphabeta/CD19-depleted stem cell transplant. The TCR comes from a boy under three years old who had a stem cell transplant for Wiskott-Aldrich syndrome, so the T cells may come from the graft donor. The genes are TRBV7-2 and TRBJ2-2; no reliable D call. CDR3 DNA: TGTGCCAGCAGCACCGCCAAGACCGGGGAGCTGTTTTTT. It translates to CASSTAKTGELFF.